At least ten counts were recorded for the clone carrying this T cell receptor beta chain. Antigen: not known. The record originates from a study of T cells after yellow fever vaccination. Study background: In the case of low-cell-number fractions, SMART-Seq v4 Ultra Low Input was used for preparation.

The germline V and J ends were trimmed by 8 bases and 5 bases, with 16 bases remaining between them. Per the germline V gene, CDR1 is LNHDA and CDR2 is SQIVND (reference sequence). The CDR3 length is 14 residues. It was through 5'RACE template switching that TCR cDNA was made, with a universal primer site and UMIs added. Via MiXCR, TCRdb re-called the 5' RACE reads, giving one row per CDR3 protein. Here the sample spans hundreds of thousands of distinct CDR3 sequences, about 8.3% being singletons. Whole-study findings and limits: When the response was secondary, it was weaker but reached its peak faster, day 5 versus 15. Post-booster reappearance was seen for most primary-vaccination clones (about 96% CD4, 85% to 90% CD8).

The chain carries TRBV19 and TRBJ2-4; the D is unclear. The TCR was taken from a man between 18 and 35 years old who received the YFV17D yellow fever vaccine. The input for sequencing was PBMCs, taken roughly seven weeks after the first yellow fever vaccination. CDR3 residues: CASRSRLKENIQYF. The CDR3 nucleotides read TGTGCCAGTCGTAGCCGTTTGAAGGAAAACATTCAGTACTTC.